Below, 12 T cell receptor beta chains from the same sample are listed, as sequenced in a study of T cell repertoires in cytomegalovirus infection. TCRdb reanalysed the reads using MiXCR and keeps one entry per CDR3 protein. The data contain around 180,000 distinct CDR3 sequences, roughly a fifth of them seen just once; the ten biggest clones take up around 3.2%. The sequenced sample consisted of PBMCs. These TCRs come from a human donor in good health (CMV status not recorded). Some clones in this sample may be carry-over from other donors' samples.

The gene calls are TRBV20-1 and TRBJ2-3; D might be TRBD1 or TRBD2, each matching 5 bases. V lost 0 bases to trimming and J lost 2 bases, with 12 bases between them. The germline V gene has CDR1 DFQATT and CDR2 SNEGSKA (reference sequence). The CDR3 length is 15 residues. The CDR3 DNA is TGCAGTGCTAGAGATCTGGGACGCAACACAGATACGCAGTATTTT. Encoded protein: CSARDLGRNTDTQYF.

This clonotype occurred a few times. The chain is built from TRBV19 and TRBJ1-5, with D perhaps TRBD1 (5 bases). V was shortened by 8 bases and J by 1 base, with 9 bases between the two germline ends. The CDR3 is 13 amino acids. Germline V gene lookup returns CDR1 LNHDA and CDR2 SQIVND (reference sequence). CDR3 region: CASHQGSNQPQHF. Here the CDR3 DNA reads TGTGCCAGTCATCAGGGAAGCAATCAGCCCCAGCATTTT.

This clonotype was seen more than once but under ten times. The chain is built from TRBV28 and TRBJ2-7; maybe TRBD1 (5 bases). V was shortened by 5 bases and J by 0 bases, with 8 bases between the two germline ends. This CDR3 spans 13 amino acids. The V gene's germline CDR1 is MDHEN and CDR2 SYDVKM. CDR3 region: CASSGASSYEQYF. The CDR3 DNA reads TGTGCCAGCAGTGGGGCCTCCTCCTACGAGCAGTACTTC.

In this sample, this clonotype turned up once. The chain carries TRBV6-2 or TRBV6-3 and TRBJ2-2; tentatively, D is TRBD1 (6 bases). Germline V gene sequence: CDR1 MNHEY, CDR2 SVGEGT. This CDR3 contains 13 residues. Trimming stripped 7 bases from V and 7 bases from J, with 13 bases between. The CDR3 loop is CASIRDMRGELFF. Written as DNA, the CDR3 is TGTGCCAGCATACGGGACATGCGCGGGGAGCTGTTTTTT.

This clonotype has a handful of counts. This chain uses TRBV19 with TRBJ1-2; possible D gene TRBD1, 6 bases. Trimming removed 6 bases at V and 8 bases at J, with 22 bases between. The length of the CDR3 is 15 residues. The germline gives CDR1 LNHDA, CDR2 SQIVND (reference sequence). CDR3: CASRGGFPGAEGYTF. For the CDR3, the DNA is TGTGCCAGTAGGGGGGGCTTCCCGGGGGCTGAAGGCTACACCTTC.

A few counts support this clonotype. The V gene is TRBV7-9, the J gene TRBJ2-5; maybe TRBD1 (6 bases). Per the germline V gene, CDR1 is SEHNR and CDR2 is FQNEAQ (reference sequence). The CDR3 runs 13 residues. Trimming pared 3 bases from V and 7 bases from J, leaving 12 bases between. CDR3: CASSFGQRGTQYF. CDR3 DNA: TGTGCCAGCAGCTTCGGACAGAGGGGGACCCAGTACTTC.

This clonotype was seen repeatedly, ten times or more. The J gene is TRBJ2-3, the V gene TRBV5-1; D remains unclear. Germline CDR1 SGHRS, CDR2 YFSETQ. The CDR3 sequence is 15 residues long. V lost 0 bases and J lost 6, with 14 bases in between. Written as DNA, the CDR3 is TGCGCCAGCAGCTTGGTTGGCATTTCAGCGGATACGCAGTATTTT. Amino acid sequence: CASSLVGISADTQYF.

This rearrangement joins TRBV27 to TRBJ1-5; D not resolved. CDR1 is MNHEY and CDR2 is SMNVEV in the germline V gene (reference sequence). The ends were cut back, 3 bases at V and 3 bases at J, with 9 bases in the middle. The CDR3 totals 14 residues. The CDR3 region has the DNA TGTGCCAGCAGTTTTCGCACAGACAATCAGCCCCAGCATTTT. This gives the protein CASSFRTDNQPQHF.

This clonotype has just a few counts. This rearrangement joins TRBV20-1 to TRBJ1-5, with no clear D. Trimming took off 3 bases at V and 0 bases at J, with 12 bases between the two ends. Looked up from germline, CDR1 is DFQATT and CDR2 is SNEGSKA (reference sequence). This CDR3 contains 15 residues. DNA of the CDR3: TGCAGTGCTAGTCCCTCAGATTATAGCAATCAGCCCCAGCATTTT. Translation gives CSASPSDYSNQPQHF.

This clonotype was observed a handful of times. The J gene is TRBJ1-1, the V gene TRBV7-6, with D possibly TRBD1 on 5 matching bases. The CDR3 is made up of 16 amino acids. Germline V gene lookup returns CDR1 SGHVS and CDR2 FNYEAQ. V lost 5 bases and J 0 bases, leaving 16 bases between the germline ends. The CDR3 sequence: CASSPNIGTVNTEAFF. The CDR3 bases are TGTGCCAGCAGCCCAAACATCGGGACTGTGAACACTGAAGCTTTCTTT.

This clonotype was seen a few times. This chain uses TRBV5-1 with TRBJ1-2; possible D gene TRBD1, 6 bases. The ends were cut back, 4 bases at V and 0 bases at J, with 10 bases in the middle. Germline values: CDR1 SGHRS, CDR2 YFSETQ. CDR3 length: 14 residues. CDR3 coding DNA: TGCGCCAGCAGCGGGGGCGGTGCTAACTATGGCTACACCTTC. Translation: CASSGGGANYGYTF. The whole variable domain, remainder taken from reference TRBV5-1 and TRBJ1-2, is KAGVTQTPRYLIKTRGQQVTLSCSPISGHRSVSWYQQTPGQGLQFLFEYFSETQRNKGNFPGRFSGRQFSNSRSEMNVSTLELGDSALYLCASSGGGANYGYTFGSGTRLTVV.

This clonotype was seen a few times. The gene calls are TRBV4-1 and TRBJ2-1; D perhaps matches TRBD2 (6 bases). CDR1 MGHRA and CDR2 YSYEKL come from the germline V gene. This CDR3 contains 16 residues. The germline V and J ends were trimmed by 0 bases and 6 bases, with 15 bases remaining between them. DNA for the CDR3: TGCGCCAGCAGCCAAGATGTCGGGGGACCTTTCAATGAGCAGTTCTTC. This codes for CASSQDVGGPFNEQFF.